A single sample gave rise to the 21 T cell receptor beta chains below, sequenced in a study of blood T cell repertoires in COVID-19. Generated by immunoSEQ multiplex PCR, the TCRdb table keeps only in-frame clones and is missing some. Seen here are about 170,000 clones, roughly 84% observed once, and the top ten hold roughly 3%. Sequencing was carried out using peripheral blood. The receptors were sampled from a human donor with acute or convalescent COVID-19. The donor label of this sample is uncertain.

The gene calls are TRBV30 and TRBJ2-2; the D gene is possibly TRBD2 (7 bases). The germline gives CDR1 GTSNPN, CDR2 SVGIG (reference sequence). The CDR3 loop spans 15 amino acids. V dropped 0 bases and J dropped 4 bases, with 12 bases sitting between them. The CDR3 loop is CAWSVRGASTGELFF. Written as DNA, the CDR3 is TGTGCCTGGAGTGTACGGGGGGCGAGCACCGGGGAGCTGTTTTTT.

The rearrangement joins TRBV3-1 (or the pseudogene TRBV3-2) to TRBJ2-2; D ambiguous. The CDR3 covers 16 residues. Germline V gene sequence: CDR1 LGHDT, CDR2 YNNKEL (reference sequence). Trimming cost V 0 bases and J 0 bases, with 8 bases left between them. Here the CDR3 DNA reads TGTGCCAGCAGCCAAGAGCAGCGCTCGAACACCGGGGAGCTGTTTTTT. Encoded protein: CASSQEQRSNTGELFF.

The rearrangement joins TRBV5-5 to TRBJ2-2; 11 nucleotides match TRBD2. Germline-derived CDR1 and CDR2 are SGHKS and YYEKEE (reference sequence). The CDR3 is 16 amino acids. After removal of 2 bases from V and 6 bases from J, the junction contained 6 bases not matched to a gene. This CDR3 reads CASSFDAGLAAGELFF. DNA for the CDR3: TGTGCCAGCAGCTTTGATGCGGGACTAGCGGCCGGGGAGCTGTTTTTT.

This chain links TRBV7-9 with TRBJ2-3, with 9 bases that match TRBD2. Germline-derived CDR1 and CDR2 are SEHNR and FQNEAQ (reference sequence). The CDR3 consists of 14 residues. The trim removed 11 bases at V and 0 bases at J, leaving 6 bases unmatched. For the CDR3, the DNA is TGTGCCGCCCGGGCGGGAGGGAGCACAGATACGCAGTATTTT. Protein sequence: CAARAGGSTDTQYF.

This chain uses TRBV5-1 with TRBJ2-7; TRBD2 agrees at 15 bases. With V trimmed by 3 bases and J by 9 bases, 4 bases remained unmatched. The V gene's germline CDR1 is SGHRS and CDR2 YFSETQ. This CDR3 has 14 residues. CDR3 loop: CASSSGLAGGGQYF. The CDR3 nucleotides are TGCGCCAGCAGCTCCGGACTAGCGGGAGGGGGGCAGTACTTC.

This clone showed up just a few times. The CDR3 DNA sequence: TGTGCCAGCAGCTTGGGACAGGGGGCAGCCTACGAGCAGTACTTC. Encoded protein: CASSLGQGAAYEQYF. V usage is TRBV7-3 and J usage is TRBJ2-7; 12 bases are shared with TRBD1. This CDR3 is 15 amino acids long. CDR1 is SGHTA, CDR2 FQGTGA, per germline. V shed 3 bases, J shed 2 bases, and the junction held 2 bases outside the gene matches.

The chain carries TRBV23-1 and TRBJ2-2; TRBD2 matches at 11 bases. TRBV23-1 is treated as an ORF (open reading frame) with a function not yet certain. Losses at the gene ends were 6 bases for V and 3 bases for J; bases not matched to a gene: 6. This CDR3 is 16 amino acids long. In DNA, the CDR3 is TGCGCCAGCAGCGCCGGGACTAGCGGCGACACCGGGGAGCTGTTTTTT. Protein product: CASSAGTSGDTGELFF.

The rearrangement joins TRBV2 to TRBJ2-2; 7 positions match TRBD1. The CDR3 consists of 14 residues. The V gene end was trimmed by 6 bases and the J gene end by 1 base; junction bases not matched to a gene: 2. CDR1 is SNHLY, CDR2 FYNNEI, per germline. The CDR3 loop reads CASRGTVNTGELFF. DNA of the CDR3: TGTGCCAGCAGGGGGACAGTGAACACCGGGGAGCTGTTTTTT.

The chain couples TRBV30 to TRBJ2-7, with D maybe TRBD1 (5 bases). Trimming pared 0 bases from V and 6 bases from J, leaving 12 bases between. The CDR3 runs 13 residues. The germline gives CDR1 GTSNPN, CDR2 SVGIG (reference sequence). The CDR3 DNA is TGTGCCTGGAGTGTACAGGTGGTTCGCGAGCAGTACTTC. Protein: CAWSVQVVREQYF.

The V call is TRBV7-9, the J call TRBJ2-7; 8 nucleotides line up with TRBD1. CDR1 and CDR2 (germline): SEHNR, FQNEAQ (reference sequence). The V gene end was trimmed by 3 bases and the J gene end by 2 bases; junction bases not matched to a gene: 9. The CDR3 is made up of 16 amino acids. The CDR3 protein is CASSLRLVTGAYEQYF. The CDR3 DNA reads TGTGCCAGCAGCTTGCGGTTGGTGACAGGGGCCTACGAGCAGTACTTC.

The chain carries TRBV7-3 and TRBJ2-2; D not certain. This CDR3 is 15 amino acids long. V lost 6 bases to trimming and J lost 1 base, with 12 bases between them. Germline V gene data show CDR1 as SGHTA and CDR2 as FQGTGA. CDR3 DNA: TGTGCCAGCAGGCAAACCACGGTGAACACCGGGGAGCTGTTTTTT. This codes for CASRQTTVNTGELFF.

This clone was seen once. V and J are TRBV11-3 and TRBJ2-3, with 10 bases that match TRBD2. Germline CDR1 reads SGHNT; CDR2 reads YENEEA. This CDR3 spans 15 amino acids. Trimming cost V 5 bases and J 3 bases; bases outside gene matches: 5. Here the CDR3 reads CASSPGTSVTDTQYF. The CDR3 DNA reads as TGTGCCAGCAGCCCCGGGACTAGCGTGACAGATACGCAGTATTTT.

The chain has TRBV9 and TRBJ2-3; TRBD1 matches 7 bases. The germline gives CDR1 SGDLS, CDR2 YYNGEE. V lost 4 bases, J lost 3 bases, and 8 bases stayed unmatched. CDR3 length: 15 amino acids. Here the CDR3 DNA reads TGTGCCAGCAGCACCAACAGGGGATGGACAGATACGCAGTATTTT. Amino acids: CASSTNRGWTDTQYF.

The V and J genes are TRBV29-1 and TRBJ2-7; 9 bases agree with TRBD2. The V gene end was trimmed by 1 base and the J gene end by 3 bases; junction bases not matched to a gene: 7. Germline V gene lookup returns CDR1 SQVTM and CDR2 ANQGSEA. The CDR3 loop spans 15 amino acids. This chain's CDR3 is CSVEGGTSSIYEQYF. The CDR3 coding sequence is TGCAGCGTTGAAGGTGGGACTAGCTCTATCTACGAGCAGTACTTC.

The J gene is TRBJ1-1, the V gene TRBV19; tentative D call: TRBD1 (5 bases). Germline V CDR1 and CDR2: LNHDA, SQIVND (reference sequence). CDR3 length: 13 residues. Deletions cut 4 bases from V and 1 base from J, with 7 bases between. CDR3 nucleotides: TGTGCCAGTAGTAAACAGGAGAACACTGAAGCTTTCTTT. Translation: CASSKQENTEAFF.

The chain couples TRBV6-6 to TRBJ1-1; D uncertain. Trimming left V 6 bases short and J 6 bases short, with 14 bases between. The length of the CDR3 is 13 residues. Looked up from germline, CDR1 is MNHNY and CDR2 is SVGAGI (reference sequence). This chain's CDR3 is CASRDSEGPEAFF. DNA for the CDR3: TGTGCCAGCAGGGACTCTGAGGGCCCTGAAGCTTTCTTT.

The rearrangement links TRBV28 to TRBJ2-4; the match to TRBD1 covers 11 bases. From germline, CDR1 is MDHEN and CDR2 SYDVKM. The J segment lost 6 bases and the V segment lost 2 bases, leaving 6 bases of the junction unmatched. This CDR3 has 16 amino acids. The CDR3 region is CASSLPPGQGGNIQYF. For the CDR3, the DNA is TGTGCCAGCAGTTTACCACCGGGACAGGGGGGAAACATTCAGTACTTC.

The chain joins TRBV28 to TRBJ1-2; D is undetermined. V was cut by 3 bases and J by 11 bases, with 13 bases left in between. Per the germline V gene, CDR1 is MDHEN and CDR2 is SYDVKM. The CDR3 consists of 12 residues. CDR3 residues: CASSFFPGKYTF. CDR3 DNA sequence: TGTGCCAGCAGTTTCTTCCCGGGGAAATACACCTTC.

The chain has TRBV3-1 (or the pseudogene TRBV3-2) and TRBJ1-5; the D gene is possibly TRBD1 (6 bases). CDR1 is LGHDT and CDR2 is YNNKEL in the germline V gene (reference sequence). The CDR3 sequence is 15 residues long. V shed 5 bases and J shed 0 bases, with 11 bases lying between them. The CDR3 coding sequence is TGTGCCAGCAGCAACAGGGCTTCTAGCAATCAGCCCCAGCATTTT. It is translated as CASSNRASSNQPQHF.

This chain connects TRBV10-1 to TRBJ2-3; 9 nucleotides line up with TRBD2. Trimming took 2 bases from V and 1 from J; bases not matched to a gene: 4. The CDR3 sequence is 16 residues long. The germline gives CDR1 WNHNN, CDR2 SYGVQD (reference sequence). The CDR3 DNA sequence: TGCGCCAGCAGTGAGAGGGTAGCGGGGGGCACAGATACGCAGTATTTT. Encoded protein: CASSERVAGGTDTQYF.

The rearrangement links TRBV5-1 to TRBJ2-7; 7 positions match TRBD2. V shed 7 bases and J 1 base; nucleotides not matched to a gene: 14. The germline gives CDR1 SGHRS, CDR2 YFSETQ. This CDR3 is 16 amino acids long. Here the CDR3 reads CASGLGSGATSYEQYF. CDR3 nucleotide sequence: TGCGCCAGCGGGTTAGGAAGCGGGGCAACTTCCTACGAGCAGTACTTC.